This T cell receptor beta chain derives from a study of cytomegalovirus exposure and HLA in healthy donors. Whole-study results and caveats: According to the study, roughly 160 TCR beta chains were cytomegalovirus-associated.

TCRdb's copy holds only in-frame clones and misses some; the assay was immunoSEQ multiplex PCR. Of about 110,000 clones listed, 70% to 90% are singletons. As regards this clone: Its specificity is not known.

This CDR3 has 14 residues. V lost 6 bases to trimming and J lost 2 bases; unmatched junction nucleotides: 4. Germline CDR1 is MNHEY and CDR2 is SMNVEV (reference sequence). The sequence was obtained from a young woman in good health and CMV-seronegative. Input material: PBMCs. The chain recombines TRBV27 with TRBJ1-5; 7 bases are a match to TRBD1. The CDR3 spells CASRPGTGNQPQHF. CDR3 coding DNA: TGTGCCAGCAGGCCCGGGACAGGCAATCAGCCCCAGCATTTT.